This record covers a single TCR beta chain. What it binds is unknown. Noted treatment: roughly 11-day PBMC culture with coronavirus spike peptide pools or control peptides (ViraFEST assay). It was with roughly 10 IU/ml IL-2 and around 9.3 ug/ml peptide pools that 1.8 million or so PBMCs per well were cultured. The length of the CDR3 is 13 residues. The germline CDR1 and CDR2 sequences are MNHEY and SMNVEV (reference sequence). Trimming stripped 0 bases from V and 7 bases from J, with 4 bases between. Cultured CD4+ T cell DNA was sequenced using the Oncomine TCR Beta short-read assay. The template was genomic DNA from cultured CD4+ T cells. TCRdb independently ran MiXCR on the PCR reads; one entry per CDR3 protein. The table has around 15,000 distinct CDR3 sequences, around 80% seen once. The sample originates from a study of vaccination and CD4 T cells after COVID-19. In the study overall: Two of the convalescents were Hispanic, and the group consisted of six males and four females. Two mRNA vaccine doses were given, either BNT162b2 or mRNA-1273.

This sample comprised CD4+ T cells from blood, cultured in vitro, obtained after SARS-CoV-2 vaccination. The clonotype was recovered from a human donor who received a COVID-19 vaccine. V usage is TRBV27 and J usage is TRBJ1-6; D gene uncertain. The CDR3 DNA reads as TGTGCCAGCAGTTTATCTTGGAATTCACCCCTCCACTTT. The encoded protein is CASSLSWNSPLHF.